Below are 14 T cell receptor beta chains sequenced from a single sample in a study of blood T cell repertoires in COVID-19. The assay was immunoSEQ multiplex PCR, and TCRdb's table has in-frame clones only and misses some. In the table there are hundreds of thousands of clones, 80% to 90% of which are singletons. Specimen: peripheral blood. Receptor source: an older woman with acute or convalescent COVID-19.

The chain is built from TRBV3-1 (or the pseudogene TRBV3-2) and TRBJ2-3; possible D gene TRBD2, 7 bases. Trimming pared 1 base from V and 4 bases from J, leaving 12 bases between. Germline V gene sequence: CDR1 LGHDT, CDR2 YNNKEL (reference sequence). The length of the CDR3 is 15 residues. CDR3 loop: CASSQVGGASDTQYF. In DNA, the CDR3 is TGTGCCAGCAGCCAAGTAGGGGGGGCATCAGATACGCAGTATTTT.

This sequence joins TRBV7-2 and TRBJ2-7; 10 bases are a match to TRBD1. The CDR3 totals 14 residues. V shed 4 bases, J shed 3 bases, and the junction held 3 bases outside the gene matches. Looked up from germline, CDR1 is SGHTA and CDR2 is FQGNSA. The CDR3 DNA is TGTGCCAGCAGCTCCGGACAGGGGGTCTACGAGCAGTACTTC. Protein sequence: CASSSGQGVYEQYF.

The V and J genes are TRBV7-2 and TRBJ2-3, with TRBD2 matching over 8 bases. V gave up 0 bases and J gave up 3 bases; unmatched junction bases: 5. In germline, CDR1 is SGHTA, CDR2 FQGNSA. CDR3 length equals 16 residues. The CDR3 loop is CASSLARTSGTDTQYF. The CDR3 DNA is TGTGCCAGCAGCTTAGCGCGTACTAGCGGTACAGATACGCAGTATTTT.

The chain uses TRBV6-5 and TRBJ1-1; 7 nucleotides match TRBD1. The germline gives CDR1 MNHEY, CDR2 SVGAGI. The V and J ends lost 6 bases and 11 bases, in that order; junction bases with no gene match: 12. The CDR3 is 13 amino acids. The CDR3 is CASRRQGEEGAFF. CDR3 in DNA: TGTGCCAGCAGAAGACAGGGAGAGGAAGGGGCTTTCTTT.

V usage is TRBV4-3 and J usage is TRBJ1-4; TRBD1 is a possible D gene (5 bases). The CDR3 runs to 15 residues. The V end lost 4 bases, the J end lost 8 bases, and 17 bases lay between the germline ends. CDR1 is LGHNA and CDR2 is YSLEER in the germline V gene. The CDR3 spells CASSPGWGGREKLFF. The DNA of the CDR3 is TGCGCCAGCAGCCCGGGGTGGGGGGGGAGAGAAAAACTGTTTTTT.

The chain is built from TRBV20-1 and TRBJ1-2; unclear D gene. Between the trimmed V and J ends, which lost 5 bases and 7 bases, there was a span of 11 bases. Germline V gene lookup returns CDR1 DFQATT and CDR2 SNEGSKA (reference sequence). The CDR3 loop spans 11 amino acids. CDR3 sequence reads: CSAPPGSGYTF. In DNA form, the CDR3 reads TGCAGTGCTCCCCCGGGGTCTGGCTACACCTTC.

The rearrangement uses TRBV27 and TRBJ1-1; 7 bases map to TRBD1. The CDR3 is 20 residues long. Germline trimming cut 4 bases from V and 4 bases from J; bases unmatched to any gene: 24. Germline-derived CDR1 and CDR2 are MNHEY and SMNVEV (reference sequence). CDR3 nucleotides: TGTGCCAGCAGTTATAGGGAGACAGGGAGCTACATTTGGGGCGGCACTGAAGCTTTCTTT. It translates to CASSYRETGSYIWGGTEAFF.

The chain couples TRBV3-1 (or the pseudogene TRBV3-2) to TRBJ1-2; 8 bases are shared with TRBD1. The CDR3 has 13 residues. V lost 4 bases and J lost 6; bases outside the gene matches: 4. The V gene's germline CDR1 is LGHDT and CDR2 YNNKEL (reference sequence). The CDR3 coding sequence is TGTGCCAGCAGCCGCACAGGGGGGAATGGCTACACCTTC. Translating gives CASSRTGGNGYTF.

This chain joins TRBV19 and TRBJ1-1; D perhaps matches TRBD1 (5 bases). The CDR3 is 15 amino acids. The ends were cut back, 6 bases at V and 0 bases at J, with 14 bases in the middle. The germline V gene encodes CDR1 LNHDA and CDR2 SQIVND (reference sequence). CDR3 nucleotides: TGTGCCAGTAGGTACGATGGACAACTGAACACTGAAGCTTTCTTT. Encoded protein: CASRYDGQLNTEAFF.

The chain combines TRBV6-1 with TRBJ1-2, with D perhaps matching TRBD1 (6 bases). The CDR3 has 13 amino acids. V was clipped by 2 bases and J by 7 bases, with 11 bases between them. Germline V lookup: CDR1 MNHNS, CDR2 SASEGT. In DNA form, the CDR3 reads TGTGCCAGCAGTGAAACAGGGTGGTCTGGCTACACCTTC. Its translation: CASSETGWSGYTF.

This clone has just one count. The rearrangement uses TRBV19 and TRBJ1-4, with 8 bases matching TRBD1. Germline V gives CDR1 LNHDA, CDR2 SQIVND (reference sequence). The CDR3 loop spans 14 amino acids. After removal of 10 bases from V and 7 bases from J, the junction contained 11 bases not matched to a gene. The DNA for the CDR3 is TGTGCCACAACGGACAGGGCCGGAGGTGAAAAACTGTTTTTT. Amino acid sequence: CATTDRAGGEKLFF.

The gene calls are TRBV20-1 and TRBJ2-7; D ambiguous. Trimming pared 1 base from V and 5 bases from J, leaving 6 bases between. CDR3 length equals 11 residues. Germline CDR1 is DFQATT and CDR2 is SNEGSKA (reference sequence). CDR3 in DNA: TGCAGTGCTAGAGTTCGTGACGAGCAGTACTTC. This translates into CSARVRDEQYF.

The V call is TRBV7-2, the J call TRBJ2-2, with 9 bases fitting TRBD2. Germline CDR1 SGHTA, CDR2 FQGNSA. This CDR3 region has 16 residues. V dropped 5 bases and J dropped 1; count of bases not matched to a gene: 5. In DNA, the CDR3 is TGTGCCAGCAGCGGCGGGGGGGAGATGAACACCGGGGAGCTGTTTTTT. Its translation is CASSGGGEMNTGELFF.

This chain uses TRBV7-8 with TRBJ2-2; D ambiguous. The CDR3 extends over 17 amino acids. The V and J ends lost 2 bases and 3 bases respectively, with 16 bases between them. Germline assignment: CDR1 SGHVS and CDR2 FQNEAQ. The CDR3 DNA sequence: TGTGCCAGCAGCTTAAGAACTGTCTCCCTGGACACCGGGGAGCTGTTTTTT. It translates to CASSLRTVSLDTGELFF.